This T cell receptor (beta chain) came from a study of blood T cell repertoires in COVID-19. Profiled with immunoSEQ multiplex PCR; TCRdb holds only in-frame clones, not every one. The table has hundreds of thousands of clones, approximately 80% seen once. Sequenced material: PBMCs or T cells enriched from blood (not recorded which). The clonotype was recovered from a man in his thirties or forties with acute COVID-19.

CDR3 in amino acids: CASSSPAGTAGNTIYF. The CDR3 nucleotides read TGTGCCAGCAGTTCGCCGGCCGGGACTGCGGGAAACACCATATATTTT. The chain uses TRBV28 and TRBJ1-3, with D perhaps matching TRBD1 (5 bases). The CDR3 has 16 residues. Trimming took off 4 bases at V and 4 bases at J, with 17 bases between the two ends. Germline V gene data show CDR1 as MDHEN and CDR2 as SYDVKM.